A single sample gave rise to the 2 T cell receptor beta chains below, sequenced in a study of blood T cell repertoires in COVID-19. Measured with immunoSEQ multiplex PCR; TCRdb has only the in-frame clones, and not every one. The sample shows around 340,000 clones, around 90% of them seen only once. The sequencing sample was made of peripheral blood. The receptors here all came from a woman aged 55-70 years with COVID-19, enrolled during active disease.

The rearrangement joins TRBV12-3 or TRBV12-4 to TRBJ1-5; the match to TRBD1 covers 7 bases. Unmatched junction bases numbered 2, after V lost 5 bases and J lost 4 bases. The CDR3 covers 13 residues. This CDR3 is CASSGQVNQPQHF. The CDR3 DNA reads TGTGCCAGCAGTGGACAGGTAAATCAGCCCCAGCATTTT.

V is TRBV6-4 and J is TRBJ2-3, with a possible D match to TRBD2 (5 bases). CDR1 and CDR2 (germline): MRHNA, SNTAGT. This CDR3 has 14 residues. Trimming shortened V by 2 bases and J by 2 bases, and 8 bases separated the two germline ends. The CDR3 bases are TGTGCCAGCAGTGACGCGGGCATCACAGATACGCAGTATTTT. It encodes CASSDAGITDTQYF.